This T cell receptor beta chain was obtained from a study of blood T cells in healthy people across ages (dated by TCRdb to between 2014 and 2017). Regarding the research as a whole: In model experiments, roughly one uniquely barcoded TCR beta cDNA molecule per two T cells was captured by template switching. The study measured age-related changes in TCR beta repertoire diversity using deep sequencing normalized with unique cDNA molecular identifiers. The donors were divided into four age groups: young (average roughly 15 years), middle-aged (approximately 41), aged (approximately 59) and long-lived (about 80). To avoid experimental bias, donors of different ages were distributed randomly across sequencing lanes. For two donors (one aged 18 to 30 and one aged 80 or older), the study analyzed two additional independent replicas of 1 million unique cDNA reads from the same blood draw.

This clonotype was detected a few times. Its antigen is unknown. There are no base qualities to consult, and no much larger clone falls within one base. Points the paper makes about the study in general: Because the CMV infection status of the donors was unknown, age-related changes in expanded clonotypes may potentially have been confounded. Total diversity estimates from one million sequenced T cells were considered lower bounds and underestimates. The percentage of naive T cells measured by flow cytometry correlated strongly with observed TCR beta diversity. Observed TCR beta diversity per million T cells fell roughly linearly with age, and a significant reduction was already apparent by age roughly 40. Compared with the aged group, more naive CD4+ T cells, fewer expanded clones and increased TCR diversity were shown by the long-lived group, suggesting age selection. Since profiling was done on bulk unsorted PBMCs, naive and antigen-experienced compartments could not be conclusively compared.

The donors were 40 or so Caucasian individuals from Russia, aged roughly 6 to 100 years, who were systemically healthy. Roughly 10 milliliters of peripheral blood were collected from each donor into EDTA-treated Vacutainer tubes. PBMCs were isolated by Ficoll-Paque density-gradient centrifugation, with at least 6.5 million obtained per sample. Total RNA, at least 5.5 micrograms per sample, was extracted from PBMCs with Trizol reagent. For every donor, flow cytometry on a PBMC aliquot measured the percentage of naive CD45RAhigh/CD27high T cells. The cysteine opens and the phenylalanine closes a CDR3 of 13 amino acids. The retained sequence is limited to the CDR3, 39 bases, with the frame set at the first base. The germline V gene specifies MDHEN as CDR1 and SYDVKM as CDR2. V lost 1 base and J lost 2 bases; the stretch between them is 5 bases long. Library method: 5' RACE. Sequenced using an Illumina HiSeq 2500. A second PCR of about 6 to 11 cycles was performed with a sample-barcoded 5' primer and a J-beta primer mix. A unique molecular identifier was introduced onto each TCR beta cDNA molecule by a template-switch 5' adaptor carrying 12 random nucleotides. Each sample yielded at least 2.5 million CDR3-containing paired-end reads. All of the RNA was converted into first-strand cDNA using the Mint cDNA synthesis kit, with a TRBC-specific oligonucleotide serving as the primer. All cDNA was treated with uracil-DNA glycosylase and then went through a first 18-cycle PCR with the universal primers M1SS and BC2_uni_R. The original methods were these. For normalization, 1 million high-quality reads, each with a distinct molecular identifier, were randomly selected from each sample. Instead of being binned into consensus sequences, reads that shared molecular identifiers were thrown out. MiTCR, with a Q25 quality threshold and the strictest error-elimination algorithm, was used for CDR3 identification, clonotype clustering and error correction. A nonparametric unseen species model with Euler transformation was used to estimate lower-bound total TCR beta diversity. TCRdb reanalyzed the raw reads on its own, using fastp at Q25 for trimming and MiXCR for clone calling, and kept in-frame beta chains. Rows merge per CDR3 protein into single entries with the most common DNA and genes. The V and J calls reflect TCRdb's pipeline rather than the authors' work. Counted in this sample were hundreds of thousands of distinct CDR3 sequences; under 25% of them appeared once. The biggest ten clones account for roughly 3.6% of the sample.

The sample comprised blood. This TCR was sampled from a man in his 70s in good health. The chain is encoded by TRBV28 joined to TRBJ1-1, with no D gene named confidently. The CDR3 has the sequence CASSLYPNTEAFF. The nucleotide sequence reads TGTGCCAGCAGTTTATACCCAAACACTGAAGCTTTCTTT.